This T cell receptor (beta chain) comes out of a study of blood T cell repertoires in COVID-19. Study-level information: Samples came from the United States, Italy and Spain, spanning acute and convalescent COVID-19. The cDNA or gDNA used as material had been derived from T cells, B-cell-depleted T cells, or PBMCs.

Authors' processing steps: Reference gene primer amplification in the assay estimated nucleated cell counts. This table comes from immunoSEQ multiplex PCR, and its TCRdb copy is limited to in-frame clones, with some not included. The V and J calls and clone size were taken over from that table, and D and trimming were inferred from the DNA. The sample has 200,000 or so clones, roughly 82% seen once. V trimming: 5 bases; J trimming: 1 base; junction bases outside the gene matches: 7. Germline loops: CDR1 LNHDA, CDR2 SQIVND (reference sequence). This CDR3 spans 16 amino acids. The material sequenced was peripheral blood. This sequence originates from a woman in her twenties or thirties with acute or convalescent COVID-19. The chain recombines TRBV19 with TRBJ1-5; 8 bases align to TRBD1. CDR3 DNA: TGTGCCAGTAGTCGAATCGACAGGGGAAGCAATCAGCCCCAGCATTTT. It encodes CASSRIDRGSNQPQHF.